This is a list of T cell receptor beta chains from one sample in a study of shared clonotypes between healthy human individuals. Data came from immunoSEQ multiplex PCR; TCRdb stores just in-frame clones and leaves some out. The top ten hold under 2% of the sample, which has roughly 2.1 million clones, about 92% seen once. Material: naive CD8+ T cells from PBMCs. The source is a man younger than 30 in good health. Some clones in this sample may be carry-over from other donors' samples. Each CDR3 is given with its conserved first and last residue. A D gene is named only where the DNA matches it firmly. Size is omitted from some rows. Given values are once, few, many or a class for expanded clones.

size: NA
J: TRBJ1-5
V: TRBV29-1
D: NA
CDR3: CSVDQPQHF
DNA: TGCAGCGTAGATCAGCCCCAGCATTTT

size: NA
J: TRBJ2-3
V: TRBV13
D: NA
CDR3: CASSLPTITDTQYF
DNA: TGTGCCAGCAGCCTCCCAACCATCACAGATACGCAGTATTTT

size: NA
J: TRBJ1-2
V: TRBV19
D: NA
CDR3: CASEAVNYGYTF
DNA: TGTGCCAGCGAAGCTGTTAACTATGGCTACACCTTC

size: NA
J: TRBJ2-7
V: TRBV28
D: NA
CDR3: CASTDLGAGEQYF
DNA: TGTGCCAGCACGGATCTGGGGGCGGGGGAGCAGTACTTC

size: once
J: TRBJ1-5
V: TRBV9
D: NA
CDR3: CASSVDGASRQPQHF
DNA: TGTGCCAGCAGCGTTGACGGGGCTTCTCGGCAGCCCCAGCATTTT

size: NA
J: TRBJ2-2
V: TRBV9
D: TRBD1
CDR3: CASSVVGTANTGELFF
DNA: TGTGCCAGCAGCGTAGTCGGGACAGCGAACACCGGGGAGCTGTTTTTT

size: NA
J: TRBJ1-1
V: TRBV11-1
D: TRBD1
CDR3: CASSLEGTEMNTEAFF
DNA: TGTGCCAGCAGCTTAGAAGGGACAGAGATGAACACTGAAGCTTTCTTT

size: NA
J: TRBJ2-5
V: TRBV27
D: TRBD2
CDR3: CASSVTSGRSGGTQYF
DNA: TGTGCCAGCAGTGTAACTAGCGGGAGATCGGGTGGGACCCAGTACTTC

size: once
J: TRBJ2-7
V: TRBV5-1
D: TRBD2
CDR3: CASSLNLAGRDEQYF
DNA: TGCGCCAGCAGCTTGAACCTAGCGGGAAGAGACGAGCAGTACTTC

size: NA
J: TRBJ2-7
V: TRBV10-3
D: NA
CDR3: CAISESNEQYF
DNA: TGTGCCATCAGTGAGTCTAACGAGCAGTACTTC

size: NA
J: TRBJ1-2
V: TRBV9
D: NA
CDR3: CASSGRDGNYGYTF
DNA: TGTGCCAGCAGCGGGAGGGACGGAAACTATGGCTACACCTTC

size: NA
J: TRBJ1-6
V: TRBV28
D: NA
CDR3: CASGLSPLHF
DNA: TGTGCCAGCGGATTATCACCCCTCCACTTT

size: NA
J: TRBJ1-1
V: TRBV5-4
D: NA
CDR3: CASSLFQNTEAFF
DNA: TGTGCCAGCAGCTTGTTTCAGAACACTGAAGCTTTCTTT

size: once
J: TRBJ1-1
V: TRBV6-5
D: TRBD1
CDR3: CASSYHGTANTEAFF
DNA: TGTGCCAGCAGTTACCACGGGACAGCGAACACTGAAGCTTTCTTT

size: NA
J: TRBJ2-7
V: TRBV9
D: TRBD1
CDR3: CASSLTGGHEQYF
DNA: TGTGCCAGCAGCCTAACAGGGGGCCACGAGCAGTACTTC

size: once
J: TRBJ2-7
V: TRBV7-6
D: TRBD1
CDR3: CASSHLGQGAQEQYF
DNA: TGTGCCAGCAGCCACCTGGGACAGGGGGCGCAGGAGCAGTACTTC

size: NA
J: TRBJ2-1
V: TRBV27
D: NA
CDR3: CASSLADSSYNEQFF
DNA: TGTGCCAGCAGTTTGGCGGACAGCTCCTACAATGAGCAGTTCTTC

size: NA
J: TRBJ1-5
V: TRBV9
D: NA
CDR3: CASSVGWGIQPQHF
DNA: TGTGCCAGCAGCGTAGGATGGGGGATCCAGCCCCAGCATTTT

size: NA
J: TRBJ2-7
V: TRBV6-5
D: TRBD2
CDR3: CASSYSAGRNTYEQYF
DNA: TGTGCCAGCAGTTACTCTGCCGGGAGGAACACCTACGAGCAGTACTTC

size: NA
J: TRBJ1-2
V: TRBV19
D: NA
CDR3: CASSIDLLGAAGYTF
DNA: TGTGCCAGTAGTATAGATCTTTTGGGTGCCGCTGGCTACACCTTC

size: NA
J: TRBJ1-2
V: TRBV6-5
D: NA
CDR3: CASSYSPGANYGYTF
DNA: TGTGCCAGCAGTTATTCTCCAGGAGCTAACTATGGCTACACCTTC

size: NA
J: TRBJ2-7
V: TRBV7-9
D: TRBD2
CDR3: CASSPPSGGHEQYF
DNA: TGTGCCAGCAGCCCACCTTCGGGAGGCCACGAGCAGTACTTC

size: NA
J: TRBJ2-5
V: TRBV7-9
D: NA
CDR3: CASSLGPTNRAQYF
DNA: TGTGCCAGCAGCTTAGGACCCACGAACAGGGCCCAGTACTTC

size: NA
J: TRBJ1-1
V: TRBV2
D: NA
CDR3: CASSDRQHEAFF
DNA: TGTGCCAGCAGTGACCGGCAACATGAAGCTTTCTTT

size: few
J: TRBJ1-1
V: TRBV7-9
D: TRBD1
CDR3: CASSQGQIAAFF
DNA: TGTGCCAGCAGCCAGGGACAGATTGCGGCTTTCTTT

size: NA
J: TRBJ2-7
V: TRBV19
D: TRBD1
CDR3: CASSIARQGGYEQYF
DNA: TGTGCCAGTAGTATAGCCCGACAGGGGGGTTACGAGCAGTACTTC